This T cell receptor beta chain was retrieved from a study of blood T cell repertoires in COVID-19. The wider study: Sites in the United States, Italy and Spain provided acute and convalescent COVID-19 samples.

Assay: immunoSEQ multiplex PCR; the TCRdb copy retains only in-frame clones and omits some. The sample lists about 100,000 clones, roughly 85% seen once, with over 30% in the top ten. CDR3 length: 16 residues. The germline CDR1 and CDR2 sequences are LGHNA and YNFKEQ. After removal of 0 bases from V and 9 bases from J, the junction contained 4 bases not matched to a gene. The TCR was taken from a man aged 70 or older with active or convalescent COVID-19. Sequencing was performed on peripheral blood. This rearrangement joins TRBV4-2 to TRBJ1-6, with 11 bases that match TRBD1. The CDR3 DNA reads as TGTGCCAGCAGCCAAGATCGGGGACAGGGGGTTTCACCCCTCCACTTT. Translated, it gives CASSQDRGQGVSPLHF.